Listed here are 15 T cell receptor beta chains from one sample, sequenced in a study of CD8 T cells in Susac syndrome. An amount of RNA that ranged from roughly 0.45 to 1 ug was reverse transcribed with random hexamers. MiXCR was run by TCRdb on the immunoSEQ multiplex PCR reads, yielding one entry per CDR3 protein. The sample consists of 300,000 or so distinct CDR3 sequences, about 91% of them appearing once. Material for sequencing was CD4+ T cells from PBMCs. The receptors shown here come from a human donor with multiple sclerosis.

The chain has TRBV20-1 and TRBJ2-7; D is uncertain. V lost 3 bases to trimming and J lost 4 bases, with 7 bases between them. The germline gives CDR1 DFQATT, CDR2 SNEGSKA (reference sequence). CDR3 length: 11 amino acids. The CDR3 coding sequence is TGCAGTGCTAGTCGCGATTACGAGCAGTACTTC. Translation: CSASRDYEQYF.

The J gene is TRBJ2-1, the V gene TRBV7-9, with 9 bases identical to TRBD2. V lost 2 bases, J lost 0 bases, and 5 bases stayed unmatched. CDR3 length: 17 residues. In germline, CDR1 is SEHNR, CDR2 FQNEAQ (reference sequence). In DNA form, the CDR3 reads TGTGCCAGCAGCTTATGGGGTAGCGGGGGCTCCTACAATGAGCAGTTCTTC. Its translation: CASSLWGSGGSYNEQFF.

V gene TRBV5-4 combines with J gene TRBJ2-5; TRBD2 matches 7 bases. Trimming cost V 3 bases and J 2 bases; bases outside gene matches: 7. The germline V gene encodes CDR1 SGHNT and CDR2 YYREEE (reference sequence). This CDR3 contains 15 residues. This CDR3 is CASSSGGRGQETQYF. CDR3 nucleotide sequence: TGTGCCAGCAGCTCGGGCGGGCGGGGGCAAGAGACCCAGTACTTC.

This chain uses TRBV7-2 with TRBJ2-4; D might be TRBD1 (5 bases). The CDR3 is 15 residues long. V gave up 5 bases and J gave up 6 bases, with 17 bases separating them. CDR1 and CDR2 (germline): SGHTA, FQGNSA. This CDR3 is CASSTYQGRGNIQYF. The CDR3 coding sequence is TGTGCCAGCAGCACCTATCAGGGAAGGGGAAACATTCAGTACTTC.

V usage is TRBV5-6 and J usage is TRBJ2-7, with D unresolved. Germline CDR1 is SGHDT and CDR2 is YYEEEE. With 6 bases removed from V and 2 bases from J, the gap between germline ends came to 6 bases. This CDR3 is 11 amino acids long. The CDR3 loop reads CASNPPYEQYF. The CDR3 coding sequence is TGTGCCAGCAACCCTCCCTACGAGCAGTACTTC.

The chain couples TRBV4-1 to TRBJ1-4; D is unclear. V was pared by 4 bases and J by 5 bases, with 14 bases between. The CDR3 extends over 15 amino acids. CDR1 is MGHRA and CDR2 is YSYEKL in the germline V gene. The CDR3 region has the DNA TGCGCCAGCAGCCCTTCTATCCGGGAGAATGAAAAACTGTTTTTT. Translating gives CASSPSIRENEKLFF.

CDR3 loop: CASSSASTLFYGYTF. The DNA of the CDR3 is TGTGCCAGCAGCTCCGCCTCGACTTTGTTCTATGGCTACACCTTC. V and J are TRBV7-2 and TRBJ1-2; D ambiguous. The CDR3 totals 15 residues. Looked up from germline, CDR1 is SGHTA and CDR2 is FQGNSA. V was cut by 4 bases and J by 4 bases, with 16 bases left in between.

This clonotype was found once. The chain couples TRBV20-1 to TRBJ1-5; no reliable D call. CDR1 and CDR2 (germline): DFQATT, SNEGSKA (reference sequence). Trimming took off 2 bases at V and 2 bases at J, with 10 bases between the two ends. The CDR3 extends over 14 amino acids. This CDR3 is CSARHPIGNQPQHF. The CDR3 coding sequence is TGCAGTGCTAGACACCCCATAGGCAATCAGCCCCAGCATTTT.

The count of this clonotype is one. This chain joins TRBV20-1 and TRBJ2-2; D gene ambiguous. This CDR3 spans 13 amino acids. V was cut by 5 bases and J by 6 bases, with 13 bases left in between. Germline V gene sequence: CDR1 DFQATT, CDR2 SNEGSKA (reference sequence). This CDR3 reads CSARAAAAGELFF. The CDR3 coding sequence is TGCAGTGCTCGGGCCGCGGCTGCCGGGGAGCTGTTTTTT.

CDR3 nucleotides: TGTGCCAGCAACGGAGGCGGGGCTAGCACAGATACGCAGTATTTT. This codes for CASNGGGASTDTQYF. The genes are TRBV7-9 and TRBJ2-3, with D possibly TRBD2 on 6 matching bases. The CDR3 extends over 15 amino acids. Germline CDR1 is SEHNR and CDR2 is FQNEAQ (reference sequence). Between the trimmed V and J ends, which lost 7 bases and 0 bases, there was a span of 14 bases.

The table lists this clonotype with a few counts. The genes are TRBV6-5 and TRBJ2-3; weak D call: TRBD2 (7 bases). Germline CDR1 reads MNHEY; CDR2 reads SVGAGI. The CDR3 spans 15 residues. Trimming removed 0 bases at V and 4 bases at J, with 11 bases between. As DNA, the CDR3 is TGTGCCAGCAGTTACTCCCGGGGGGCCCCAGATACGCAGTATTTT. It codes for CASSYSRGAPDTQYF.

This chain links TRBV6-1 with TRBJ1-5; no clear D. The CDR3 runs to 15 residues. V was trimmed by 0 bases and J by 3 bases, leaving 9 bases between them. Germline V gene data show CDR1 as MNHNS and CDR2 as SASEGT. The CDR3 is CASSEAEGINQPQHF. The DNA for the CDR3 is TGTGCCAGCAGTGAAGCTGAAGGGATCAATCAGCCCCAGCATTTT.

The chain uses TRBV5-1 and TRBJ2-1; perhaps TRBD2 as D (6 bases). Trimming removed 0 bases at V and 2 bases at J, with 12 bases between. The germline V gene encodes CDR1 SGHRS and CDR2 YFSETQ. The CDR3 is 16 residues long. The CDR3 region is CASSLVGGPTYNEQFF. CDR3 in DNA: TGCGCCAGCAGCTTGGTGGGGGGACCGACCTACAATGAGCAGTTCTTC.

The CDR3 spells CSAAKETQYF. In DNA form, the CDR3 reads TGCAGTGCTGCTAAAGAGACCCAGTACTTC. This chain connects TRBV20-1 to TRBJ2-5; D is unclear. CDR1 is DFQATT, CDR2 SNEGSKA, per germline (reference sequence). The V and J ends lost 5 bases and 3 bases respectively, with 4 bases between them. This CDR3 region has 10 residues.

The genes are TRBV5-6 and TRBJ1-1; D is ambiguous. From germline, CDR1 is SGHDT and CDR2 YYEEEE. This CDR3 is 13 amino acids long. The V end was cut by 0 bases, the J end by 3 bases, with 6 bases between. CDR3 protein: CASSLVPYTEAFF. The CDR3 DNA reads as TGTGCCAGCAGCTTGGTACCTTACACTGAAGCTTTCTTT.